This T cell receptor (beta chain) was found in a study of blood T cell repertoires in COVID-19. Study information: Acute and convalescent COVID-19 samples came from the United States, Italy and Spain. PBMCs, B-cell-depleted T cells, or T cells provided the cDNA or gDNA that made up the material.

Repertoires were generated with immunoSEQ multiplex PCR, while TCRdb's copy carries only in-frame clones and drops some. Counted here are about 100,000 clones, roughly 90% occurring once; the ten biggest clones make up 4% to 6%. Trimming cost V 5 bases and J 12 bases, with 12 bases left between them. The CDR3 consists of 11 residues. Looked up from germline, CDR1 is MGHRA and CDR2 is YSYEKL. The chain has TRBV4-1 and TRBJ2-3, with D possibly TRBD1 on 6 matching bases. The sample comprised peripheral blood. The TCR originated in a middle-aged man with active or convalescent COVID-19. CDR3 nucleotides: TGCGCCAGCAGCGAGACAGGCCGTCAGTATTTT. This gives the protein CASSETGRQYF.